This T cell receptor (beta chain) is drawn from a study of blood T cells in healthy people across ages. Worth noting for this clonotype: Its antigen is unknown.

Study-wide findings and caveats: Age brought a roughly linear fall in TCR beta diversity measured per million T cells.

The CDR3 has 15 amino acids. With V trimmed by 6 bases and J by 1 base, 4 bases remained unmatched. Germline-derived CDR1 and CDR2 are SGHTA and FQGNSA. A sample-barcoded 5' primer and a J-beta primer mix were used in a second PCR of roughly 7 to 11 cycles. Every single cDNA molecule received a tag from a template-switch adaptor with 12 random nucleotides. Each CDR3 protein is one row after TCRdb ran MiXCR on the 5' RACE reads. The sample records approximately 940,000 distinct CDR3 sequences, 48% being singletons. V usage is TRBV7-2 and J usage is TRBJ2-3; TRBD2 agrees at 10 bases. Sequencing input: blood. This TCR was sampled from a man aged 25-45 years in good health. Here the CDR3 reads CASRPGLAGTDTQYF. Written as DNA, the CDR3 is TGTGCCAGCAGACCCGGACTAGCGGGCACAGATACGCAGTATTTT. The full variable domain, with the rest looked up from reference TRBV7-2 and TRBJ2-3, is GAGVSQSPSNKVTEKGKDVELRCDPISGHTALYWYRQSLGQGLEFLIYFQGNSAPDKSGLPSDRFSAERTGGSVSTLTIQRTQQEDSAVYLCASRPGLAGTDTQYFGPGTRLTVL.